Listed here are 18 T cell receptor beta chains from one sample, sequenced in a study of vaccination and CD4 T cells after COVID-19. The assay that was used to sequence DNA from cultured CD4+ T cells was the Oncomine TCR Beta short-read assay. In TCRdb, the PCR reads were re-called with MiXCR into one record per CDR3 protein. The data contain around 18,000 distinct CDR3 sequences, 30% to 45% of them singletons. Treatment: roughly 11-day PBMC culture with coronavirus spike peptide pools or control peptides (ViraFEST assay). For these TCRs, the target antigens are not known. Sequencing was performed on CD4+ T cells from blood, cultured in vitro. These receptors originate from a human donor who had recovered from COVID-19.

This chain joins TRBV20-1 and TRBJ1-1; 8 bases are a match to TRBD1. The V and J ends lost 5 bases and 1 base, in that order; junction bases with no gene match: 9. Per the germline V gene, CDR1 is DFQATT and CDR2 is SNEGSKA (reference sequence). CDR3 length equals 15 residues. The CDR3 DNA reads TGCAGTGCTCCCCGGACAGGGAGGGGGAACACTGAAGCTTTCTTT. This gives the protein CSAPRTGRGNTEAFF.

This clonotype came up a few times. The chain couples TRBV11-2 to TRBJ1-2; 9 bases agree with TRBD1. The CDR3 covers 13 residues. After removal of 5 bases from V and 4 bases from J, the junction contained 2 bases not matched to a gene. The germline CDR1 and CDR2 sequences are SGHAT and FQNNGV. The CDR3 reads CASSEGQGYGYTF. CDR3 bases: TGTGCCAGCAGCGAGGGACAGGGCTATGGCTACACCTTC.

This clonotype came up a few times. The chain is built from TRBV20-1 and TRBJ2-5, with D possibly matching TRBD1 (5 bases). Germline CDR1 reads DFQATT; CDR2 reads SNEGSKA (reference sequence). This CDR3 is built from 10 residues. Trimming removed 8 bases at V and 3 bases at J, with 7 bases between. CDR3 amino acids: CSHRKETQYF. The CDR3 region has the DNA TGCAGTCACAGGAAAGAGACCCAGTACTTC.

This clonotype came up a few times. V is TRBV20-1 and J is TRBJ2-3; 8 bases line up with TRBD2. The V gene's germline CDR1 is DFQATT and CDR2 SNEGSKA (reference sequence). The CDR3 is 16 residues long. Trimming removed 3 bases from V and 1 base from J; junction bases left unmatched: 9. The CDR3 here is CSARPGLAGGTDTQYF. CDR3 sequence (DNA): TGCAGTGCTAGGCCGGGGCTAGCGGGCGGCACAGATACGCAGTATTTT.

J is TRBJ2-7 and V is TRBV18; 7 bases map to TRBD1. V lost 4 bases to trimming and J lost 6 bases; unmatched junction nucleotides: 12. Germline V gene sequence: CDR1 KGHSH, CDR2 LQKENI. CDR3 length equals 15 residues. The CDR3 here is CASSQGAKYTSEQYF. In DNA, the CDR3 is TGTGCCAGCTCACAGGGGGCAAAGTATACCAGCGAGCAGTACTTC.

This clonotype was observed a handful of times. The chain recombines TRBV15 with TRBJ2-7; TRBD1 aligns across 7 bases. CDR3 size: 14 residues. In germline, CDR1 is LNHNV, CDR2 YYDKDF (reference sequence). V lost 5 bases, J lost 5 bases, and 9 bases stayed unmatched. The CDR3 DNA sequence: TGTGCCACCAGCGGAGGACAGGAGTTCGACGAGCAGTACTTC. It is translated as CATSGGQEFDEQYF.

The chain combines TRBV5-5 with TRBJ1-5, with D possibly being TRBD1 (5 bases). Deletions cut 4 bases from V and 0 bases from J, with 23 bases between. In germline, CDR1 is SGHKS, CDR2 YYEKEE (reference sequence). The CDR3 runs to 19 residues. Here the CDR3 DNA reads TGTGCCAGCAGCCCGCGGGGGGACCAGGGCGTCTATAGCAATCAGCCCCAGCATTTT. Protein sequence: CASSPRGDQGVYSNQPQHF.

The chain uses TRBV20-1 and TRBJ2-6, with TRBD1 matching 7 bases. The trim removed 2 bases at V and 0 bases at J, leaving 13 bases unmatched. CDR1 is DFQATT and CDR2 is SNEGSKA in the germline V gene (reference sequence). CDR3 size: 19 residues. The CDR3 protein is CSARTRDRERFSGANVLTF. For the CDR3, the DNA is TGCAGTGCTAGAACGAGAGACAGGGAGAGGTTCTCTGGGGCCAACGTCCTGACTTTC.

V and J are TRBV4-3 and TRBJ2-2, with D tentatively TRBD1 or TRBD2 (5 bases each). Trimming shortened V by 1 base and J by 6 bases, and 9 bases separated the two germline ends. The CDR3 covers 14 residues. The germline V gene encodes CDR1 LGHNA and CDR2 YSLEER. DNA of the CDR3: TGCGCCAGCAGCCAAGCGGGACGGGCCGGGGAGCTGTTTTTT. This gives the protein CASSQAGRAGELFF.

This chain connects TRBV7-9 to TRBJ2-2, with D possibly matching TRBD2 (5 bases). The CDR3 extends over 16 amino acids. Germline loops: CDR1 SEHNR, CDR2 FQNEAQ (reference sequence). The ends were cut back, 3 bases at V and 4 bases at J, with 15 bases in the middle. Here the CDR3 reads CASSLTRELRTGELFF. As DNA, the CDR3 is TGTGCCAGCAGCTTGACCCGGGAATTACGCACCGGGGAGCTGTTTTTT.

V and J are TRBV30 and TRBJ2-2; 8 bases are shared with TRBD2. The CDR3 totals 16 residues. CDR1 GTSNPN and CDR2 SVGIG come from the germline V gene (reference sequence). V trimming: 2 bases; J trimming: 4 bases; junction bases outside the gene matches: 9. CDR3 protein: CAWSTLPSGRTGELFF. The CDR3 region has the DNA TGTGCCTGGAGTACTCTGCCTAGCGGGCGCACCGGGGAGCTGTTTTTT.

CDR3 in amino acids: CASSDSAGGMDEQFF. CDR3 coding DNA: TGTGCCAGCAGTGACTCGGCGGGAGGTATGGATGAGCAGTTCTTC. The rearrangement uses TRBV6-4 and TRBJ2-1, with 8 bases identical to TRBD2. This CDR3 contains 15 residues. The germline V gene encodes CDR1 MRHNA and CDR2 SNTAGT. Trimming took 0 bases from V and 8 from J; bases not matched to a gene: 6.

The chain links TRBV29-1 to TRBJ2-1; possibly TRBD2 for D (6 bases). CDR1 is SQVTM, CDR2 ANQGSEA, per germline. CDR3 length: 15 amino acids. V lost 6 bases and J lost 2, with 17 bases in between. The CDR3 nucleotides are TGCAGCGTAGATATCCAGCGGGTTCCCTACAATGAGCAGTTCTTC. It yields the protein CSVDIQRVPYNEQFF.

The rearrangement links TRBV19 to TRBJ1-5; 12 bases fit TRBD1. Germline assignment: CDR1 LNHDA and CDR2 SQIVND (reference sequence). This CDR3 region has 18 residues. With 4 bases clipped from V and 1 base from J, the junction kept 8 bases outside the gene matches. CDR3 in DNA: TGTGCCAGTAGTAACCGGGACAGGGGGCAACGGAGCAATCAGCCCCAGCATTTT. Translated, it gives CASSNRDRGQRSNQPQHF. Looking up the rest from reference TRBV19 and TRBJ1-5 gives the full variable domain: DGGITQSPKYLFRKEGQNVTLSCEQNLNHDAMYWYRQDPGQGLRLIYYSQIVNDFQKGDIAEGYSVSREKKESFPLTVTSAQKNPTAFYLCASSNRDRGQRSNQPQHFGDGTRLSIL.

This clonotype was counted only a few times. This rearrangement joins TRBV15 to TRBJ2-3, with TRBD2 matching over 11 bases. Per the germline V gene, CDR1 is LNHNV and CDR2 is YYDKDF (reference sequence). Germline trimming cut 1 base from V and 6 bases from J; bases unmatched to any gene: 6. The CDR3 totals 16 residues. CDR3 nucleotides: TGTGCCACCAGCAGAGGGGTGGCTAGCGGGAGGGATACGCAGTATTTT. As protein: CATSRGVASGRDTQYF.

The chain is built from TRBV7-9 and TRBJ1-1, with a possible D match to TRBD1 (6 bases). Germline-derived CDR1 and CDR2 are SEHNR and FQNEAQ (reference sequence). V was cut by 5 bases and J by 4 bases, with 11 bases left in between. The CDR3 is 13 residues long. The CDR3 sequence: CASSATGSTEAFF. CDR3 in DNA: TGTGCCAGCAGCGCTACAGGGTCCACTGAAGCTTTCTTT.

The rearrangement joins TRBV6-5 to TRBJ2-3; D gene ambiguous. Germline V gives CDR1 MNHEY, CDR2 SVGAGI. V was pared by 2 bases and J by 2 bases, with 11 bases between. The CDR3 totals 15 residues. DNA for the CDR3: TGTGCCAGCAGTTACGGGGTGTTGGACACAGATACGCAGTATTTT. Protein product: CASSYGVLDTDTQYF.

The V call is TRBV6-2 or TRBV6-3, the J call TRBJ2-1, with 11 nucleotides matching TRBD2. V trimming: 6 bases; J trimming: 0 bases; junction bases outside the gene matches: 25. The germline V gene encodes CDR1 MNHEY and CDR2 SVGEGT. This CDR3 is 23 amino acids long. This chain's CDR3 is CASRTTSGSRPGRRRSSYNEQFF. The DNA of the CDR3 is TGTGCCAGCAGAACTACTAGCGGGAGCCGCCCTGGACGGCGAAGGAGCTCCTACAATGAGCAGTTCTTC.